These 20 T cell receptor beta chains share one sample of origin, sequenced in a study of cytomegalovirus exposure and HLA in healthy donors. The PCR used 60 Vbeta and 13 Jbeta primers. Generated by immunoSEQ multiplex PCR, the TCRdb table keeps only in-frame clones and is missing some. The sample holds fewer than 150,000 clones. The sample was PBMCs. Receptor source: a man aged 35-49 years in good health and CMV-seronegative.

The CDR3 DNA reads TGTGCCAGCAGATTGGGCCCTCGGACAGATACGCAGTATTTT. Translated: CASRLGPRTDTQYF. The genes are TRBV28 and TRBJ2-3; no clear D gene. V was shortened by 6 bases and J by 3 bases, with 13 bases between the two germline ends. The CDR3 extends over 14 amino acids. Germline V gene lookup returns CDR1 MDHEN and CDR2 SYDVKM.

The J gene is TRBJ1-4, the V gene TRBV2; no definite D call. CDR1 SNHLY and CDR2 FYNNEI come from the germline V gene. V lost 3 bases and J lost 3, with 8 bases in between. The CDR3 extends over 14 amino acids. CDR3: CASSDREANEKLFF. DNA of the CDR3: TGTGCCAGCAGTGACCGGGAAGCTAATGAAAAACTGTTTTTT.

The chain combines TRBV4-2 with TRBJ2-5; TRBD2 might be the D (7 bases). Trimming stripped 4 bases from V and 5 bases from J, with 17 bases between. In germline, CDR1 is LGHNA, CDR2 YNFKEQ. The CDR3 spans 15 residues. CDR3 coding DNA: TGTGCCAGCAGCCCCACGGGGGGCGGCGATGAGACCCAGTACTTC. This codes for CASSPTGGGDETQYF.

This rearrangement joins TRBV11-3 to TRBJ2-3; 8 bases line up with TRBD2. The germline V gene has CDR1 SGHNT and CDR2 YENEEA. CDR3 length: 17 residues. J gave up 6 bases and V 5 bases, and 16 bases lay outside the gene matches. CDR3 in DNA: TGTGCCAGCAGCCTGCCGCGGGGGGTACCGGGAGCGGATACGCAGTATTTT. Its protein is CASSLPRGVPGADTQYF.

The J gene is TRBJ1-6, the V gene TRBV5-4, with D possibly TRBD1 on 6 matching bases. This CDR3 comprises 17 residues. With 3 bases removed from V and 5 bases from J, the gap between germline ends came to 18 bases. CDR1 is SGHNT and CDR2 is YYREEE in the germline V gene (reference sequence). The DNA for the CDR3 is TGTGCCAGCAGCTCCGCTGAGGGGGGGGCAAATAATTCACCCCTCCACTTT. Protein sequence: CASSSAEGGANNSPLHF.

The chain couples TRBV27 to TRBJ1-1, with TRBD1 matching over 10 bases. CDR3 length: 15 amino acids. Germline V gives CDR1 MNHEY, CDR2 SMNVEV (reference sequence). V lost 5 bases, J lost 1 base, and 4 bases stayed unmatched. CDR3 coding DNA: TGTGCCAGCAGTGGACAGGGGGTGGGGAACACTGAAGCTTTCTTT. Translation: CASSGQGVGNTEAFF.

V and J are TRBV5-1 and TRBJ2-5; TRBD1 aligns across 8 bases. The J call is uncertain, as TRBJ2-7 better fits the DNA end. The CDR3 runs 13 residues. From germline, CDR1 is SGHRS and CDR2 YFSETQ. CDR3 region: CASSSGTGYEQYF. CDR3 DNA sequence: TGCGCCAGCAGCTCCGGGACAGGTTACGAGCAGTACTTC.

The CDR3 coding sequence is TGTGCCAGCAGCTTAGATGGACTCACAGCAATGAACACTGAAGCTTTCTTT. Translated, it gives CASSLDGLTAMNTEAFF. This sequence joins TRBV7-2 and TRBJ1-1; unclear D gene. Germline loops: CDR1 SGHTA, CDR2 FQGNSA. The CDR3 is 17 amino acids. Between the trimmed V and J ends, which lost 1 base and 0 bases, there was a span of 15 bases.

V usage is TRBV29-1 and J usage is TRBJ1-1, with D perhaps TRBD1 (5 bases). From germline, CDR1 is SQVTM and CDR2 ANQGSEA. CDR3 length: 12 residues. The V gene lost 3 bases and the J gene lost 6 bases, with 11 bases spanning the gap. The CDR3: CSVDTQGSEAFF. The CDR3, as DNA: TGCAGCGTTGATACCCAGGGTTCTGAAGCTTTCTTT.

The gene calls are TRBV19 and TRBJ1-1; D possibly corresponds to TRBD1 (6 bases). The V gene's germline CDR1 is LNHDA and CDR2 SQIVND (reference sequence). V was trimmed by 4 bases and J by 0 bases, leaving 18 bases between them. This CDR3 is built from 17 residues. CDR3 sequence reads: CASSRPTGQGMNTEAFF. The CDR3 DNA reads as TGTGCCAGTAGTAGGCCGACGGGACAAGGTATGAACACTGAAGCTTTCTTT.

The chain couples TRBV6-5 to TRBJ2-7; TRBD2 aligns across 9 bases. The CDR3 covers 14 residues. The V segment lost 7 bases and the J segment 6 bases; nucleotides outside the gene matches: 10. Germline V CDR1 and CDR2: MNHEY, SVGAGI. CDR3 sequence reads: CASNPASGVGEQYF. The CDR3 DNA sequence: TGTGCCAGCAACCCGGCTAGCGGGGTCGGCGAGCAGTACTTC.

The chain uses TRBV7-6 and TRBJ2-3, with a possible D match to TRBD2 (6 bases). The V and J ends lost 5 bases and 3 bases respectively, with 18 bases between them. Germline V lookup: CDR1 SGHVS, CDR2 FNYEAQ. This CDR3 contains 16 residues. The CDR3 reads CASSPTGGVRTDTQYF. In DNA, the CDR3 is TGTGCCAGCAGCCCCACCGGAGGGGTAAGGACAGATACGCAGTATTTT.

The CDR3 region has the DNA TGTGCCAGTAGTACCGGTGCCACCTACGAGCAGTACTTC. Translated: CASSTGATYEQYF. V gene TRBV19 combines with J gene TRBJ2-7; D is unclear. The CDR3 length is 13 residues. The germline V gene encodes CDR1 LNHDA and CDR2 SQIVND (reference sequence). Trimming shortened V by 4 bases and J by 2 bases, and 9 bases separated the two germline ends.

The chain couples TRBV11-1 to TRBJ2-3, with 7 positions matching TRBD2. This CDR3 region has 15 residues. Germline-derived CDR1 and CDR2 are SGHAT and FQDESV (reference sequence). The V gene end was trimmed by 5 bases and the J gene end by 0 bases; junction bases not matched to a gene: 5. The DNA for the CDR3 is TGTGCCAGCAGCCACTGGGAGGGAAGCACAGATACGCAGTATTTT. Translation: CASSHWEGSTDTQYF. Together with reference TRBV11-1 and TRBJ2-3, the CDR3 gives the full variable domain: EAEVAQSPRYKITEKSQAVAFWCDPISGHATLYWYRQILGQGPELLVQFQDESVVDDSQLPKDRFSAERLKGVDSTLKIQPAELGDSAMYLCASSHWEGSTDTQYFGPGTRLTVL.

This chain uses TRBV28 with TRBJ2-1; D call uncertain. The CDR3 has 13 amino acids. CDR1 is MDHEN, CDR2 SYDVKM, per germline. Trimming took 2 bases from V and 7 from J, leaving 9 bases between them. This chain's CDR3 is CASSLNLGNEQFF. CDR3 DNA sequence: TGTGCCAGCAGTTTAAATCTCGGGAATGAGCAGTTCTTC.

V gene TRBV7-7 combines with J gene TRBJ2-3; D remains unclear. The CDR3 has 12 residues. The germline V and J ends were trimmed by 5 bases and 8 bases, with 11 bases remaining between them. Germline V gene data show CDR1 as SSHAT and CDR2 as FNYEAQ (reference sequence). For the CDR3, the DNA is TGTGCCAGCAGCCCCGACTCGGGTACGCAGTATTTT. Protein: CASSPDSGTQYF.

This sequence joins TRBV28 and TRBJ2-1, with 9 bases identical to TRBD2. V was pared by 4 bases and J by 2 bases, with 6 bases of the junction left unmatched. In germline, CDR1 is MDHEN, CDR2 SYDVKM. This CDR3 contains 16 residues. CDR3 amino acids: CASSSQGGGAYNEQFF. CDR3 in DNA: TGTGCCAGCAGTTCCCAGGGCGGGGGGGCCTACAATGAGCAGTTCTTC.

V gene TRBV6-1 combines with J gene TRBJ1-1; D is uncertain. Germline V gene lookup returns CDR1 MNHNS and CDR2 SASEGT. This CDR3 is built from 14 residues. Trimming cost V 2 bases and J 2 bases, with 9 bases left between them. The CDR3 DNA reads as TGTGCCAGCAGTGAATATCACAGCAACACTGAAGCTTTCTTT. This translates into CASSEYHSNTEAFF.

The rearrangement links TRBV7-3 to TRBJ2-4, with 11 positions matching TRBD1. V lost 5 bases, J lost 0 bases, and 3 bases stayed unmatched. Germline CDR1 SGHTA, CDR2 FQGTGA. This CDR3 has 16 amino acids. CDR3 region: CASSEGQGGAKNIQYF. The CDR3 DNA reads as TGTGCCAGCAGCGAGGGACAGGGGGGAGCCAAAAACATTCAGTACTTC.

The V call is TRBV5-1, the J call TRBJ2-2; D is ambiguous. Trimming removed 0 bases at V and 0 bases at J, with 9 bases between. CDR3 length: 16 amino acids. Germline CDR1 SGHRS, CDR2 YFSETQ. CDR3: CASSLASRTNTGELFF. In nucleotides, the CDR3 is TGCGCCAGCAGCTTGGCCTCCAGGACGAACACCGGGGAGCTGTTTTTT.